The next 25 T cell receptor beta chains were all read from a single sample in a study of T cell repertoires in cytomegalovirus infection. TCRdb re-analysed the reads in MiXCR, keeping a single row per CDR3 protein. The profile covers tens of thousands of distinct CDR3 sequences, with around half appearing a single time and roughly 93% taken by the ten largest. These receptors have no identified antigens. The sequenced sample was CD8+ T cells from cultured PBMCs, obtained from culture after CMV antigen stimulation. The receptors derive from a human donor in good health (CMV status not recorded). Some clones in this sample may be carry-over from other donors' samples.

The chain uses TRBV12-3 or TRBV12-4 and TRBJ1-2, with D unresolved. V was trimmed by 8 bases and J by 1 base, leaving 14 bases between them. The CDR3 is 14 residues long. CDR3 in DNA: TGTGCCAGCTTCGATTCTTCCCTTAACTATGGCTACACCTTC. Translating gives CASFDSSLNYGYTF.

The chain recombines TRBV15 with TRBJ1-3, with no clear D. Between the trimmed V and J ends, which lost 0 bases and 4 bases, there was a span of 13 bases. The CDR3 spans 16 residues. In germline, CDR1 is LNHNV, CDR2 YYDKDF (reference sequence). CDR3 protein: CATSRDEEGMGNTIYF. For the CDR3, the DNA is TGTGCCACCAGCAGAGATGAGGAGGGAATGGGAAACACCATATATTTT.

This chain connects TRBV6-6 to TRBJ1-4; D is perhaps TRBD1 (5 bases). V lost 5 bases and J 6 bases, leaving 16 bases between the germline ends. The CDR3 is 15 amino acids. The germline V gene encodes CDR1 MNHNY and CDR2 SVGAGI (reference sequence). This CDR3 reads CASSASPGGDEKLFF. The CDR3 DNA sequence: TGTGCCAGCAGTGCGTCACCGGGGGGAGATGAAAAACTGTTTTTT.

The chain has TRBV7-4 and TRBJ2-1, with D hard to call. The CDR3 loop spans 12 amino acids. Germline V gene data show CDR1 as SGHVT and CDR2 as SQSDAQ. V was cut by 5 bases and J by 4 bases, with 6 bases left in between. The CDR3 bases are TGTGCCAGCAGCCAAGAGTACAATGAGCAGTTCTTC. It is translated as CASSQEYNEQFF.

The rearrangement links TRBV7-3 to TRBJ2-2; D ambiguous. V was pared by 5 bases and J by 0 bases, with 4 bases between. The CDR3 consists of 13 residues. CDR1 and CDR2 (germline): SGHTA, FQGTGA. The CDR3 sequence: CASSNSNTGELFF. The CDR3 bases are TGTGCCAGCAGCAACTCGAACACCGGGGAGCTGTTTTTT.

This sequence joins TRBV7-9 and TRBJ2-1; TRBD1 matches at 8 bases. J gave up 8 bases and V 5 bases, and 14 bases lay outside the gene matches. The CDR3 is 16 amino acids. CDR1 is SEHNR and CDR2 is FQNEAQ in the germline V gene (reference sequence). For the CDR3, the DNA is TGTGCCAGCAGCCCCCCGACAGGGGACGGGATCGATGAGCAGTTCTTC. Its translation: CASSPPTGDGIDEQFF.

V is TRBV10-3 and J is TRBJ1-5, with a weak D call TRBD1 (6 bases). Germline V gene lookup returns CDR1 ENHRY and CDR2 SYGVKD. V lost 2 bases and J lost 6, with 14 bases in between. This CDR3 has 15 residues. This chain's CDR3 is CAISEAGELGQPQHF. The CDR3 DNA reads TGTGCCATCAGTGAGGCAGGGGAGTTGGGTCAGCCCCAGCATTTT.

There are a few counts of this clonotype. The chain is built from TRBV19 and TRBJ1-1, with TRBD1 identical over 7 bases. J lost 1 base, V lost 1 base, and 0 bases had no gene match. Germline V gives CDR1 LNHDA, CDR2 SQIVND (reference sequence). The CDR3 contains 14 residues. The CDR3 region has the DNA TGTGCCAGTAGTATAGGACAGGGGAACACTGAAGCTTTCTTT. It yields the protein CASSIGQGNTEAFF.

This clonotype came up a few times. The gene calls are TRBV28 and TRBJ2-1; 12 bases are a match to TRBD2. Unmatched junction bases numbered 5, after V lost 5 bases and J lost 6 bases. Germline V CDR1 and CDR2: MDHEN, SYDVKM. The CDR3 spans 15 residues. The CDR3 DNA sequence: TGTGCCAGCAGTCAGGGACTAGCGGGCTTCAATGAGCAGTTCTTC. Its translation is CASSQGLAGFNEQFF.

The rearrangement joins TRBV11-3 to TRBJ2-1; D perhaps matches TRBD1 (6 bases). Trimming took off 5 bases at V and 6 bases at J, with 20 bases between the two ends. The CDR3 runs 16 residues. Germline V gene lookup returns CDR1 SGHNT and CDR2 YENEEA. The CDR3 region has the DNA TGTGCCAGCAGCCTGGGGGTGACAGGTTGGCTCAATGAGCAGTTCTTC. This encodes CASSLGVTGWLNEQFF.

The chain uses TRBV27 and TRBJ2-1; D is undetermined. Germline V lookup: CDR1 MNHEY, CDR2 SMNVEV (reference sequence). V was pared by 2 bases and J by 0 bases, with 11 bases between. CDR3 size: 16 residues. The CDR3 protein is CASSLSLPSSYNEQFF. The CDR3 region has the DNA TGTGCCAGCAGTTTAAGTCTCCCGAGCTCCTACAATGAGCAGTTCTTC.

This clonotype was seen a few times. The chain is built from TRBV11-2 and TRBJ2-1; 8 nucleotides agree with TRBD2. Germline V CDR1 and CDR2: SGHAT, FQNNGV. The CDR3 is made up of 15 amino acids. Losses at the gene ends were 3 bases for V and 4 bases for J; bases not matched to a gene: 5. CDR3 sequence: CASSFIVAGYNEQFF. The CDR3 nucleotides read TGTGCCAGCAGCTTTATAGTAGCGGGGTACAATGAGCAGTTCTTC.

The chain employs TRBV7-6 and TRBJ1-5; 9 bases map to TRBD1. CDR3 length: 15 amino acids. CDR1 is SGHVS, CDR2 FNYEAQ, per germline. V shed 4 bases and J 5 bases; nucleotides not matched to a gene: 6. The CDR3 reads CASSSAQGADQPQHF. CDR3 DNA sequence: TGTGCCAGCAGCTCTGCACAGGGGGCGGATCAGCCCCAGCATTTT.

This rearrangement joins TRBV20-1 to TRBJ1-2; D unresolved. V lost 3 bases to trimming and J lost 4 bases, with 12 bases between them. This CDR3 has 13 amino acids. The germline gives CDR1 DFQATT, CDR2 SNEGSKA (reference sequence). This CDR3 is CSARYRDTYGYTF. CDR3 DNA sequence: TGCAGTGCTAGGTATAGGGATACCTATGGCTACACCTTC.

This clonotype was picked up a small number of times. The rearrangement joins TRBV6-1 to TRBJ1-1; D unresolved. The ends were cut back, 5 bases at V and 13 bases at J, with 23 bases in the middle. This CDR3 has 14 residues. The germline V gene has CDR1 MNHNS and CDR2 SASEGT. The CDR3 DNA is TGTGCCAGCAGTTCCCCAGAACCGACCACTGACGGTTTCTTT. Translated, it gives CASSSPEPTTDGFF.

This clonotype came up a few times. The gene calls are TRBV7-6 and TRBJ2-7; the D gene is possibly TRBD2 (5 bases). This CDR3 spans 14 amino acids. The V and J ends lost 4 bases and 5 bases respectively, with 15 bases between them. Germline V CDR1 and CDR2: SGHVS, FNYEAQ. The CDR3: CASSSLSGSHEQYF. As DNA, the CDR3 is TGTGCCAGCAGCTCCCTATCGGGGTCTCACGAGCAGTACTTC.

The table lists this clonotype with a count of one. J is TRBJ1-2 and V is TRBV5-4, with D unclear. Trimming removed 1 base at V and 4 bases at J, with 11 bases between. Germline loops: CDR1 SGHNT, CDR2 YYREEE (reference sequence). This CDR3 is 14 amino acids long. The CDR3 reads CASSLSGSGYGYTF. In DNA, the CDR3 is TGTGCCAGCAGCTTGTCGGGGTCGGGCTATGGCTACACCTTC.

This clonotype was detected ten times or more. V is TRBV28 and J is TRBJ2-7; weak D call: TRBD2 (5 bases). The ends were cut back, 7 bases at V and 5 bases at J, with 18 bases in the middle. The CDR3 has 14 amino acids. The germline gives CDR1 MDHEN, CDR2 SYDVKM. CDR3 sequence reads: CASTPTKLGDEQYF. The CDR3 nucleotides are TGTGCCAGCACTCCCACCAAACTAGGCGACGAGCAGTACTTC.

The rearrangement uses TRBV10-2 and TRBJ1-5; unclear D gene. V gave up 6 bases and J gave up 0 bases, with 12 bases separating them. CDR1 and CDR2 (germline): WSHSY, SAAADI. This CDR3 has 15 amino acids. CDR3 region: CASRSGQNSNQPQHF. As DNA, the CDR3 is TGCGCCAGCAGGAGTGGGCAGAATAGCAATCAGCCCCAGCATTTT.

This clonotype has a handful of counts. V and J are TRBV7-3 and TRBJ2-3, with TRBD1 identical over 9 bases. The ends lost 6 bases at V and 3 bases at J; junction bases unmatched: 7. There are 15 residues in the CDR3. From germline, CDR1 is SGHTA and CDR2 FQGTGA. CDR3 in amino acids: CASSTDRGGTDTQYF. CDR3 DNA: TGTGCCAGCAGTACCGACAGGGGGGGTACAGATACGCAGTATTTT. Variable domain in full (rest from reference TRBV7-3 and TRBJ2-3): GAGVSQTPSNKVTEKGKYVELRCDPISGHTALYWYRQSLGQGPEFLIYFQGTGAADDSGLPNDRFFAVRPEGSVSTLKIQRTERGDSAVYLCASSTDRGGTDTQYFGPGTRLTVL.

This clonotype was found a few times. The DNA of the CDR3 is TGTGCCAGCAGCTCGGTCTCACAGGGCAATGAGCAGTTCTTC. Protein: CASSSVSQGNEQFF. The rearrangement links TRBV11-3 to TRBJ2-1, with D perhaps matching TRBD1 (6 bases). V was shortened by 4 bases and J by 6 bases, with 13 bases between the two germline ends. The CDR3 contains 14 residues. CDR1 is SGHNT, CDR2 YENEEA, per germline.

This clonotype was found a few times. The gene calls are TRBV7-8 and TRBJ2-1; 9 bases match TRBD2. The germline V gene encodes CDR1 SGHVS and CDR2 FQNEAQ. V shed 7 bases, J shed 2 bases, and the junction held 6 bases outside the gene matches. CDR3 size: 15 residues. In DNA form, the CDR3 reads TGTGCCAGCAACCGAAGGACTAGCGCCTACAATGAGCAGTTCTTC. It translates to CASNRRTSAYNEQFF.

This clonotype appeared a few times. The V gene is TRBV7-6, the J gene TRBJ2-1; 10 nucleotides line up with TRBD1. Germline V gene sequence: CDR1 SGHVS, CDR2 FNYEAQ. The length of the CDR3 is 15 residues. Trimming took 5 bases from V and 7 from J; bases not matched to a gene: 8. The CDR3 sequence is CASSHRDRGPNEQFF. CDR3 nucleotide sequence: TGTGCCAGCAGCCACCGGGACAGGGGTCCGAATGAGCAGTTCTTC.

In its sample, this clonotype was seen a few times. The chain uses TRBV6-8 and TRBJ2-7; no firm D call. Germline loops: CDR1 MNHGY, CDR2 SAAAGT. The CDR3 contains 14 residues. V shed 0 bases and J shed 6 bases, with 12 bases lying between them. The CDR3 reads CASSYSKGLGEQYF. The CDR3 DNA reads TGTGCCAGCAGTTACTCTAAGGGTTTGGGCGAGCAGTACTTC.

CDR3 sequence: CASSQAQAPGNTIYF. As DNA, the CDR3 is TGTGCCAGCAGCCAGGCCCAGGCCCCAGGGAACACCATATATTTT. This sequence joins TRBV4-2 and TRBJ1-3, with TRBD1 as a possible D gene (5 bases). The germline gives CDR1 LGHNA, CDR2 YNFKEQ. Trimming removed 3 bases from V and 7 bases from J, with 16 bases in between. The CDR3 length is 15 residues.